The 23 T cell receptor beta chains below all came from one sample that was sequenced in a study of beta chain features in type 1 diabetes. Expressed TCRB transcripts were sequenced because the entire RNA isolate underwent reverse transcription. Assay: immunoSEQ multiplex PCR; the TCRdb copy retains only in-frame clones and omits some. In the table there are hundreds of thousands of clones, roughly 8% of which are singletons. Material: central memory CD4+ T cells from blood. These receptors were collected from a woman younger than 35 in good health.

There are a few counts of this clone. The chain combines TRBV9 with TRBJ2-7; the D call may be TRBD1 or TRBD2 (5 bases each). The length of the CDR3 is 15 residues. Trimming stripped 0 bases from V and 0 bases from J, with 10 bases between. From germline, CDR1 is SGDLS and CDR2 YYNGEE. As DNA, the CDR3 is TGTGCCAGCAGCGTAGGGTGGGACCTCTCCTACGAGCAGTACTTC. Amino acid sequence: CASSVGWDLSYEQYF.

V gene TRBV27 combines with J gene TRBJ2-3; 11 bases agree with TRBD2. With V trimmed by 5 bases and J by 2 bases, 6 bases remained unmatched. Looked up from germline, CDR1 is MNHEY and CDR2 is SMNVEV (reference sequence). The CDR3 has 16 residues. The CDR3 DNA reads as TGTGCCAGCAGTAGGGGGACTAGCGGATTCACAGATACGCAGTATTTT. It encodes CASSRGTSGFTDTQYF.

The chain combines TRBV5-1 with TRBJ2-2; tentative D call: TRBD1 (6 bases). The germline V and J ends were trimmed by 4 bases and 4 bases, with 17 bases remaining between them. The CDR3 runs 16 residues. Germline loops: CDR1 SGHRS, CDR2 YFSETQ. The CDR3: CASSPGQPRGTGELFF. The CDR3, as DNA: TGCGCCAGCAGCCCAGGACAGCCCCGAGGCACCGGGGAGCTGTTTTTT.

This clone was detected ten times or more. J is TRBJ1-5 and V is TRBV4-3; tentative D call: TRBD1 (5 bases). The CDR3 loop spans 16 amino acids. Germline CDR1 is LGHNA and CDR2 is YSLEER. V was cut by 2 bases and J by 6 bases, with 17 bases left in between. As DNA, the CDR3 is TGCGCCAGCAGCCAAACCCAAGGGGTGACGGGTCAGCCCCAGCATTTT. It encodes CASSQTQGVTGQPQHF.

This clone came up a few times. The CDR3 protein is CASAVDRGYNEQFF. In nucleotides, the CDR3 is TGTGCTAGTGCAGTAGACAGGGGGTACAATGAGCAGTTCTTC. The chain employs TRBV12-5 and TRBJ2-1; 9 bases map to TRBD1. Losses at the gene ends were 7 bases for V and 4 bases for J; bases not matched to a gene: 5. The CDR3 length is 14 residues. Germline V gene lookup returns CDR1 LGHNT and CDR2 FRNRAP.

The chain employs TRBV2 and TRBJ1-4; D is possibly TRBD1 (5 bases). Per the germline V gene, CDR1 is SNHLY and CDR2 is FYNNEI. This CDR3 is 13 amino acids long. The V end was cut by 7 bases, the J end by 11 bases, with 17 bases between. The DNA for the CDR3 is TGTGCCAGCAAGAGGGACCCGGGGGGGAAACTGTTTTTT. This sequence encodes CASKRDPGGKLFF. Full variable domain (missing parts from reference TRBV2 and TRBJ1-4): EPEVTQTPSHQVTQMGQEVILRCVPISNHLYFYWYRQILGQKVEFLVSFYNNEISEKSEIFDDQFSVERPDGSNFTLKIRSTKLEDSAMYFCASKRDPGGKLFFGSGTQLSVL.

This clone was seen a handful of times. This rearrangement joins TRBV6-4 to TRBJ2-5; D possibly corresponds to TRBD2 (5 bases). The length of the CDR3 is 14 residues. The germline gives CDR1 MRHNA, CDR2 SNTAGT. Trimming pared 0 bases from V and 5 bases from J, leaving 10 bases between. The CDR3 loop is CASSDSLVGETQYF. The CDR3 DNA reads as TGTGCCAGCAGTGACTCACTAGTCGGGGAGACCCAGTACTTC.

This clone occurred a few times. The gene calls are TRBV5-6 and TRBJ2-7; D is unclear. The CDR3 totals 12 residues. CDR1 is SGHDT, CDR2 YYEEEE, per germline. V lost 2 bases and J lost 3, with 6 bases in between. CDR3 residues: CASSLTDYEQYF. DNA of the CDR3: TGTGCCAGCAGCTTAACCGACTACGAGCAGTACTTC.

This chain links TRBV9 with TRBJ2-7; 9 bases map to TRBD1. The ends lost 4 bases at V and 7 bases at J; junction bases unmatched: 12. The germline gives CDR1 SGDLS, CDR2 YYNGEE. The CDR3 totals 15 residues. DNA for the CDR3: TGTGCCAGCAGCCCGCAGGGACAGGGAACCCGGGAGCAGTACTTC. Its protein product is CASSPQGQGTREQYF.

This clone turned up a few times. This chain uses TRBV6-1 with TRBJ1-2; D gene ambiguous. V lost 8 bases to trimming and J lost 4 bases, with 14 bases between them. Per germline, CDR1 MNHNS and CDR2 SASEGT. The CDR3 extends over 13 amino acids. CDR3 coding DNA: TGTGCCAGCTGTCTAAAGGTTTTCTATGGCTACACCTTC. Encoded protein: CASCLKVFYGYTF.

This clone was picked up a small number of times. This chain uses TRBV23-1 with TRBJ2-1, with TRBD1 matching over 8 bases. TRBV23-1 is noted as an ORF with a role that remains uncertain. This CDR3 is 15 amino acids long. V dropped 6 bases and J dropped 5; count of bases not matched to a gene: 9. CDR3 coding DNA: TGCGCCAGCAGCCGACCCTCGACAGGGGACAATGAGCAGTTCTTC. This gives the protein CASSRPSTGDNEQFF.

V and J are TRBV5-4 and TRBJ2-7; TRBD1 aligns across 9 bases. The CDR3 sequence is 16 residues long. The germline gives CDR1 SGHNT, CDR2 YYREEE (reference sequence). The trim removed 5 bases at V and 5 bases at J, leaving 14 bases unmatched. The CDR3 region is CASRTSVGTGNNEQYF. Written as DNA, the CDR3 is TGTGCCAGCAGAACCAGCGTTGGGACAGGGAATAACGAGCAGTACTTC.

The sample holds many counts of this clone. Other DNA sequences in the sample encode the same CDR3. This chain joins TRBV7-2 and TRBJ2-7; no definite D call. Germline loops: CDR1 SGHTA, CDR2 FQGNSA. The CDR3 runs to 12 residues. Trimming cost V 1 base and J 4 bases, with 5 bases left between them. CDR3 sequence (DNA): TGTGCCAGCAGCTTAGATCCGTACGAGCAGTACTTC. Amino acids: CASSLDPYEQYF.

The table lists this clone with a few counts. This chain joins TRBV6-5 and TRBJ2-7; 12 bases align to TRBD1. Per the germline V gene, CDR1 is MNHEY and CDR2 is SVGAGI. V was pared by 6 bases and J by 4 bases, with 7 bases of the junction left unmatched. The CDR3 is made up of 15 amino acids. In DNA form, the CDR3 reads TGTGCCAGCAGCCATCCGGGACAGGGGGCTTACGAGCAGTACTTC. This encodes CASSHPGQGAYEQYF.

This clone has more than one count but fewer than ten. The V gene is TRBV29-1, the J gene TRBJ2-7, with unresolved D. Germline-derived CDR1 and CDR2 are SQVTM and ANQGSEA. The CDR3 consists of 12 residues. V shed 3 bases and J shed 2 bases, with 8 bases lying between them. CDR3 amino acids: CSVEKQPYEQYF. For the CDR3, the DNA is TGCAGCGTTGAGAAACAACCCTACGAGCAGTACTTC.

In this sample, this clone turned up a few times. The genes are TRBV7-2 and TRBJ2-7, with 13 bases lining up with TRBD2. Per the germline V gene, CDR1 is SGHTA and CDR2 is FQGNSA. The trim removed 5 bases at V and 4 bases at J, leaving 5 bases unmatched. The CDR3 totals 15 residues. The CDR3, as DNA: TGTGCCAGCAGCGGGCGGGGACTAGCGGGATACGAGCAGTACTTC. This sequence encodes CASSGRGLAGYEQYF.

This clone appeared a few times. This chain joins TRBV4-3 and TRBJ2-5; the D is unclear. Trimming shortened V by 0 bases and J by 5 bases, and 4 bases separated the two germline ends. This CDR3 is 12 amino acids long. In germline, CDR1 is LGHNA, CDR2 YSLEER. CDR3 sequence: CASSQDRETQYF. Here the CDR3 DNA reads TGCGCCAGCAGCCAAGATCGGGAGACCCAGTACTTC.

The sample holds many counts of this clone. This chain connects TRBV18 to TRBJ2-3; TRBD2 is a possible D gene (6 bases). V was cut by 5 bases and J by 2 bases, with 14 bases left in between. Germline assignment: CDR1 KGHSH and CDR2 LQKENI. This CDR3 is built from 15 residues. CDR3 in DNA: TGTGCCAGCTCAGCCACCCTAGCGTTCACAGATACGCAGTATTTT. Translation: CASSATLAFTDTQYF.

This clone occurred a few times. This chain links TRBV5-1 with TRBJ2-7; 12 nucleotides match TRBD2. CDR1 and CDR2 (germline): SGHRS, YFSETQ. Trimming cost V 2 bases and J 3 bases; bases outside gene matches: 15. The CDR3 loop spans 19 amino acids. CDR3 DNA sequence: TGCGCCAGCAGCTTCTGGGGGATTTTGACTAGCGGGAGAGTCTACGAGCAGTACTTC. Translating it yields CASSFWGILTSGRVYEQYF.

This clone was seen repeatedly, ten times or more. This chain connects TRBV28 to TRBJ2-5; 11 bases map to TRBD2. The CDR3 contains 16 residues. Germline V gene data show CDR1 as MDHEN and CDR2 as SYDVKM. J lost 1 base, V lost 6 bases, and 7 bases had no gene match. CDR3 in DNA: TGTGCCAGCAGGCATACTAGCGGGAGTGTCCAAGAGACCCAGTACTTC. This gives the protein CASRHTSGSVQETQYF. The variable domain in full, with the rest retrieved from reference TRBV28 and TRBJ2-5, is DVKVTQSSRYLVKRTGEKVFLECVQDMDHENMFWYRQDPGLGLRLIYFSYDVKMKEKGDIPEGYSVSREKKERFSLILESASTNQTSMYLCASRHTSGSVQETQYFGPGTRLLVL.

The sample holds a few counts of this clone. The chain couples TRBV7-2 to TRBJ2-7, with D perhaps matching TRBD1 or TRBD2 (6 bases each). V was trimmed by 0 bases and J by 2 bases, leaving 11 bases between them. The CDR3 has 15 amino acids. Germline values: CDR1 SGHTA, CDR2 FQGNSA. For the CDR3, the DNA is TGTGCCAGCAGCTTAGCAAGGGGGGCGCCCTACGAGCAGTACTTC. Its protein product is CASSLARGAPYEQYF. The whole variable domain, remainder taken from reference TRBV7-2 and TRBJ2-7, is GAGVSQSPSNKVTEKGKDVELRCDPISGHTALYWYRQSLGQGLEFLIYFQGNSAPDKSGLPSDRFSAERTGGSVSTLTIQRTQQEDSAVYLCASSLARGAPYEQYFGPGTRLTVT.

This clone was recorded many times. The genes are TRBV28 and TRBJ2-7, with a tentative D call TRBD2 (7 bases). CDR3 length: 17 amino acids. The V gene lost 3 bases and the J gene lost 3 bases, with 21 bases spanning the gap. Germline assignment: CDR1 MDHEN and CDR2 SYDVKM. CDR3 nucleotides: TGTGCCAGCAGTTTTTTCGGATCGGGGGGCTACGTCTACGAGCAGTACTTC. Amino acids: CASSFFGSGGYVYEQYF.

The chain joins TRBV11-1 to TRBJ2-5; no definite D call. The V end lost 6 bases, the J end lost 5 bases, and 13 bases lay between the germline ends. This CDR3 has 13 residues. Germline values: CDR1 SGHAT, CDR2 FQDESV (reference sequence). CDR3 coding DNA: TGTGCCAGCAGTTCAGACCCCAGGGAGACCCAGTACTTC. This codes for CASSSDPRETQYF.